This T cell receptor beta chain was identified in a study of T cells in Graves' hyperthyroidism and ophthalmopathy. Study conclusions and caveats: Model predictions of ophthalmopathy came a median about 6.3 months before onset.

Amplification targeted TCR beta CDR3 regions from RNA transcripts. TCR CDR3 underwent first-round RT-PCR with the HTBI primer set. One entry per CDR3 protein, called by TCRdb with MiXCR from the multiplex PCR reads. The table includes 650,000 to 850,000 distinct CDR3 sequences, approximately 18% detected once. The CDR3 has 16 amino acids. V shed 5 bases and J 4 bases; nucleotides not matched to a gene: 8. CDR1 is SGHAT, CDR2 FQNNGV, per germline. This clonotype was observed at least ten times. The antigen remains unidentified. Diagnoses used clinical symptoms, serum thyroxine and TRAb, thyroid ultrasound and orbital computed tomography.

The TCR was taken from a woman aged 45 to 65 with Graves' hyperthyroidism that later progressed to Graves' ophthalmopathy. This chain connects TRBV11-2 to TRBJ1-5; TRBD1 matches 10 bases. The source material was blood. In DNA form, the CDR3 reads TGTGCCAGCAGCAAAGACGGGACAGGGGTGAATCAGCCCCAGCATTTT. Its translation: CASSKDGTGVNQPQHF.